The 30 T cell receptor beta chains below were found in one sample sequenced in a study of regulatory T cells in long-lasting Graves disease. Documented time point: persistent/refractory GD, antithyroid drugs over 5 years with positive TRAb. PBMCs provided the RNA from which the TCR library was made. Relying on iRepertoire HTBI primers and Arm-PCR of CDR3 regions, the team built TCR beta libraries. TCRdb passed the multiplex PCR reads through MiXCR, listing each CDR3 protein once. The sample shows about 400,000 distinct CDR3 sequences, around 21% of them seen only once. The sequencing here drew on peripheral blood mononuclear cells (PBMCs), taken when the disease was refractory, from a patient treated with antithyroid drugs. These receptors came from a female donor with Graves disease.

This chain connects TRBV9 to TRBJ2-7, with D perhaps given as TRBD1 or TRBD2 (5 bases each). This CDR3 region has 13 residues. CDR1 is SGDLS and CDR2 is YYNGEE in the germline V gene. V was cut by 0 bases and J by 4 bases, with 8 bases left in between. Here the CDR3 DNA reads TGTGCCAGCAGCGTAGGGGACGGATACGAGCAGTACTTC. This gives the protein CASSVGDGYEQYF.

This clonotype was seen many times. The genes are TRBV28 and TRBJ2-7, with TRBD2 identical over 8 bases. The CDR3 totals 13 residues. CDR1 is MDHEN, CDR2 SYDVKM, per germline. V lost 8 bases and J lost 2; bases outside the gene matches: 5. This CDR3 reads CASGLAGPYEQYF. CDR3 bases: TGTGCCAGCGGGTTAGCGGGACCCTACGAGCAGTACTTC.

This clonotype came up a few times. The CDR3 does not end in the conserved phenylalanine or tryptophan, so this is likely a read error. The chain employs TRBV9 and TRBJ2-7; 11 bases agree with TRBD2. The V gene end was trimmed by 3 bases and the J gene end by 5 bases; junction bases not matched to a gene: 10. There are 16 residues in the CDR3. Germline CDR1 reads SGDLS; CDR2 reads YYNGEE. The CDR3 sequence is CASSGGTSGKGDEQYS. For the CDR3, the DNA is TGTGCCAGCAGCGGAGGGACTAGCGGAAAAGGGGACGAGCAGTACTCC.

This clonotype has a handful of counts. The V gene is TRBV4-1, the J gene TRBJ1-1, with D uncertain. The CDR3 length is 14 residues. V lost 3 bases and J lost 0, with 8 bases in between. Per the germline V gene, CDR1 is MGHRA and CDR2 is YSYEKL. CDR3 DNA: TGCGCCAGCAGCCAGGTTTATATGAACACTGAAGCTTTCTTT. Translating it yields CASSQVYMNTEAFF.

This clonotype was seen ten or more times. CDR3 DNA sequence: TGTGCCAACAGCCCTGGAGATTATGGCTACACCTTC. The encoded protein is CANSPGDYGYTF. The chain is built from TRBV28 and TRBJ1-2; no reliable D call. The CDR3 extends over 12 amino acids. CDR1 MDHEN and CDR2 SYDVKM come from the germline V gene. Trimming cost V 10 bases and J 5 bases, with 14 bases left between them.

There are many counts of this clonotype. The chain carries TRBV28 and TRBJ2-7; TRBD1 aligns across 10 bases. From germline, CDR1 is MDHEN and CDR2 SYDVKM. Unmatched junction bases numbered 9, after V lost 11 bases and J lost 2 bases. CDR3 length equals 14 residues. The CDR3 region has the DNA TGTGCCGTGTTTAGGGGGACAGGGGCCTACGAGCAGTACTTC. Residues: CAVFRGTGAYEQYF.

This clonotype appeared many times. The chain recombines TRBV7-2 with TRBJ2-5; D possibly uses TRBD1 or TRBD2 (5 bases each). The CDR3 is 14 residues long. Per the germline V gene, CDR1 is SGHTA and CDR2 is FQGNSA. V shed 1 base and J shed 5 bases, with 11 bases lying between them. CDR3: CASSLGGSRETQYF. The DNA for the CDR3 is TGTGCCAGCAGCTTAGGGGGGTCGAGGGAGACCCAGTACTTC.

The chain carries TRBV24-1 and TRBJ2-2; perhaps D is TRBD1 or TRBD2 (5 bases each). V was shortened by 2 bases and J by 2 bases, with 14 bases between the two germline ends. Germline V gene data show CDR1 as KGHDR and CDR2 as SFDVKD. The CDR3 loop spans 17 amino acids. In DNA form, the CDR3 reads TGTGCCACCAGTGATTCGAACCGGGGACCTAACACCGGGGAGCTGTTTTTT. It codes for CATSDSNRGPNTGELFF.

A few counts support this clonotype. This chain joins TRBV5-1 and TRBJ1-1; a possible D gene is TRBD1 (5 bases). CDR3 length: 14 amino acids. CDR1 and CDR2 (germline): SGHRS, YFSETQ. V lost 4 bases and J lost 4, with 14 bases in between. The CDR3 DNA reads TGCGCCAGCAGCCTGGGGAGGGGAGGCACTGAAGCTTTCTTT. This encodes CASSLGRGGTEAFF.

V usage is TRBV7-2 and J usage is TRBJ2-7; possibly TRBD2 for D (6 bases). Germline CDR1 is SGHTA and CDR2 is FQGNSA. CDR3 length: 18 residues. Trimming stripped 1 base from V and 4 bases from J, with 23 bases between. In DNA form, the CDR3 reads TGTGCCAGCAGCTTAGGGTGGAAGGGCGCGGCTGGGGGGTACGAGCAGTACTTC. Translation gives CASSLGWKGAAGGYEQYF.

Worth noting for this clonotype: Just one base apart from a much larger clone, this may be a read error. V is TRBV7-9 and J is TRBJ1-1, with D unresolved. V gave up 9 bases and J gave up 1 base, with 21 bases separating them. CDR3 length: 16 amino acids. Per germline, CDR1 SEHNR and CDR2 FQNEAQ (reference sequence). The CDR3 nucleotides read TGTGCCAGAAGCCCGCTCCCGCTCACAGAGAACACTGAAGCTTTCTTT. Residues: CARSPLPLTENTEAFF.

This clonotype appeared a few times. V usage is TRBV27 and J usage is TRBJ1-6, with TRBD1 matching over 8 bases. The CDR3 loop spans 16 amino acids. Germline-derived CDR1 and CDR2 are MNHEY and SMNVEV (reference sequence). The V and J ends lost 5 bases and 9 bases, in that order; junction bases with no gene match: 12. The CDR3 coding sequence is TGTGCCAGCAGTCCCCTCCTGACAGGGGTAGGTTCACCCCTCCACTTT. Translated, it gives CASSPLLTGVGSPLHF.

This clonotype was counted many times. CDR3 loop: CSVEWDRGRSETQYF. CDR3 nucleotide sequence: TGCAGCGTTGAATGGGACAGGGGGCGATCGGAGACCCAGTACTTC. This chain uses TRBV29-1 with TRBJ2-5; 12 bases are shared with TRBD1. Trimming removed 2 bases from V and 5 bases from J; junction bases left unmatched: 6. Germline lookup yields CDR1 SQVTM and CDR2 ANQGSEA. There are 15 residues in the CDR3.

Comment on this clonotype: A much larger clone sits a single nucleotide away, making a read error possible. This chain uses TRBV11-2 with TRBJ2-7; either TRBD1 or TRBD2 may supply D (6 bases each). The CDR3 spans 14 residues. Germline CDR1 and CDR2: SGHAT and FQNNGV. Written as DNA, the CDR3 is TGTGTCAGCAGTTTCCCAGGGGACTCGAGCGAGCAGTACTTC. Its protein is CVSSFPGDSSEQYF. Filled out from reference TRBV11-2 and TRBJ2-7, the complete variable domain reads EAGVAQSPRYKIIEKRQSVAFWCNPISGHATLYWYQQILGQGPKLLIQFQNNGVVDDSQLPKDRFSAERLKGVDSTLKIQPAKLEDSAVYLCVSSFPGDSSEQYFGPGTRLTVT.

This clonotype occurred a few times. The rearrangement joins TRBV28 to TRBJ1-1; 7 bases map to TRBD1. V trimming: 3 bases; J trimming: 8 bases; junction bases outside the gene matches: 6. The CDR3 length is 13 residues. CDR1 is MDHEN and CDR2 is SYDVKM in the germline V gene. Here the CDR3 reads CASSFQGGMEAFF. In DNA form, the CDR3 reads TGTGCCAGCAGTTTTCAGGGGGGAATGGAAGCTTTCTTT.

The chain combines TRBV5-8 with TRBJ2-3; no reliable D call. In germline, CDR1 is SGHTS, CDR2 YDEGEE. The CDR3 loop spans 15 amino acids. V was clipped by 0 bases and J by 4 bases, with 12 bases between them. The CDR3 spells CASSLGRIVPDTQYF. CDR3 DNA: TGTGCCAGCAGCTTGGGACGGATAGTCCCAGATACGCAGTATTTT.

V is TRBV3-1 and J is TRBJ2-7, with D possibly being TRBD2 (7 bases). The CDR3 has 15 residues. Per germline, CDR1 LGHDT and CDR2 YNNKEL (reference sequence). Deletions cut 0 bases from V and 7 bases from J, with 16 bases between. The CDR3 reads CASSQDSRGHREQYF. DNA for the CDR3: TGTGCCAGCAGCCAAGATTCGCGGGGGCATCGGGAGCAGTACTTC.

The chain has TRBV20-1 and TRBJ1-6; D unresolved. The V end lost 1 base, the J end lost 7 bases, and 8 bases lay between the germline ends. The CDR3 runs to 13 residues. CDR1 is DFQATT and CDR2 is SNEGSKA in the germline V gene (reference sequence). The DNA of the CDR3 is TGCAGTGCTAGAGCCACCGACAATTCACCCCTCCACTTT. Encoded protein: CSARATDNSPLHF.

This clonotype was found a few times. The chain carries TRBV7-2 and TRBJ1-1; 9 positions agree with TRBD1. There are 15 residues in the CDR3. V gave up 1 base and J gave up 5 bases; unmatched junction bases: 5. The germline V gene encodes CDR1 SGHTA and CDR2 FQGNSA. CDR3 residues: CASSLVTGGRTEAFF. CDR3 DNA: TGTGCCAGCAGCTTAGTAACAGGGGGCAGAACTGAAGCTTTCTTT.

This clonotype has more than one count but fewer than ten. The J gene is TRBJ2-5, the V gene TRBV6-9, with 9 bases that match TRBD2. TRBJ2-1 explains the end of the DNA better; the J call may be wrong. This CDR3 comprises 17 residues. Germline V lookup: CDR1 MNHGY, CDR2 SVAAGI. CDR3 DNA sequence: TGTGCCAGCAGTTACGCCAGCGGGGGGTTCCTATACAATGAGCAGTTCTTC. It is translated as CASSYASGGFLYNEQFF.

V usage is TRBV20-1 and J usage is TRBJ2-2, with 9 bases that match TRBD2. Germline V lookup: CDR1 DFQATT, CDR2 SNEGSKA (reference sequence). This CDR3 has 13 residues. The ends lost 3 bases at V and 6 bases at J; junction bases unmatched: 2. CDR3 loop: CSARTSGPGELFF. The CDR3 DNA is TGCAGTGCTAGGACTAGCGGTCCCGGGGAGCTGTTTTTT.

There are many counts of this clonotype. The chain links TRBV7-2 to TRBJ1-4; TRBD1 matches 9 bases. CDR1 and CDR2 from the germline V gene are SGHTA and FQGNSA. Trimming removed 5 bases from V and 8 bases from J; junction bases left unmatched: 9. This CDR3 has 15 amino acids. The CDR3 DNA reads TGTGCCAGCAGCACCTTAGCAGACAGGGGGGAAAAACTGTTTTTT. This sequence encodes CASSTLADRGEKLFF.

Worth noting for this clonotype: This may arise from a read error, as a much more abundant clone is one base away. V usage is TRBV6-5 and J usage is TRBJ2-5; 8 bases map to TRBD1. CDR3 length: 15 residues. CDR1 and CDR2 from the germline V gene are MNHEY and SVGAGI. This CDR3 is CASSYILGQGEAQYF. For the CDR3, the DNA is TGTGCCAGCAGTTACATCCTCGGACAGGGAGAGGCCCAGTACTTC.

This clonotype showed up many times. This chain joins TRBV28 and TRBJ2-2; TRBD2 is a possible D gene (5 bases). Trimming cost V 6 bases and J 4 bases, with 12 bases left between them. The germline V gene encodes CDR1 MDHEN and CDR2 SYDVKM. CDR3 length equals 14 residues. The DNA for the CDR3 is TGTGCCAGCAGAGGTGGGAGTGGCACCGGGGAGCTGTTTTTT. Residues: CASRGGSGTGELFF. Full variable domain (rest looked up from reference TRBV28 and TRBJ2-2): DVKVTQSSRYLVKRTGEKVFLECVQDMDHENMFWYRQDPGLGLRLIYFSYDVKMKEKGDIPEGYSVSREKKERFSLILESASTNQTSMYLCASRGGSGTGELFFGEGSRLTVL.

This clonotype has more than one count but fewer than ten. The CDR3 loop reads CASSDFHQRRDTGELFF. DNA of the CDR3: TGTGCCAGCAGTGACTTCCACCAGCGAAGGGACACCGGGGAGCTGTTTTTT. The chain joins TRBV6-1 to TRBJ2-2; no clear D gene. CDR3 size: 17 residues. The germline CDR1 and CDR2 sequences are MNHNS and SASEGT. Trimming stripped 3 bases from V and 3 bases from J, with 17 bases between.

The sample holds many counts of this clonotype. This chain's CDR3 is CASSLPRQRMDTEAFF. CDR3 DNA sequence: TGTGCCAGCAGTTTACCCCGACAGCGGATGGACACTGAAGCTTTCTTT. This chain connects TRBV28 to TRBJ1-1; D might be TRBD1 (5 bases). CDR3 length: 16 residues. CDR1 is MDHEN, CDR2 SYDVKM, per germline. V was clipped by 2 bases and J by 3 bases, with 16 bases between them.

Many counts were recorded for this clonotype. The genes are TRBV7-2 and TRBJ1-1; D may be TRBD1 (6 bases). Germline assignment: CDR1 SGHTA and CDR2 FQGNSA. V dropped 4 bases and J dropped 4 bases, with 13 bases sitting between them. This CDR3 contains 14 residues. CDR3 sequence reads: CASSSTGMGTEAFF. The CDR3 nucleotides read TGTGCCAGCAGCTCAACAGGGATGGGCACTGAAGCTTTCTTT.

This rearrangement joins TRBV7-2 to TRBJ2-7; D assignment may be TRBD1 or TRBD2 (6 bases each). Trimming cost V 3 bases and J 3 bases, with 15 bases left between them. CDR1 and CDR2 (germline): SGHTA, FQGNSA. The CDR3 is made up of 15 amino acids. CDR3 region: CASSLHGGGGYEQYF. As DNA, the CDR3 is TGTGCCAGCAGCTTGCATGGAGGGGGAGGCTACGAGCAGTACTTC.

This rearrangement joins TRBV29-1 to TRBJ2-1; 9 nucleotides agree with TRBD1. The V gene's germline CDR1 is SQVTM and CDR2 ANQGSEA. Germline trimming cut 7 bases from V and 5 bases from J; bases unmatched to any gene: 15. CDR3 length: 16 amino acids. CDR3 residues: CSANLPGQGWNNEQFF. The CDR3 DNA is TGCAGCGCGAACCTACCGGGACAGGGTTGGAACAATGAGCAGTTCTTC.

V gene TRBV30 combines with J gene TRBJ1-1; possible D gene TRBD1, 5 bases. CDR1 is GTSNPN and CDR2 is SVGIG in the germline V gene (reference sequence). CDR3 length: 10 residues. V lost 8 bases and J 5 bases, leaving 9 bases between the germline ends. DNA for the CDR3: TGTGCCATGACAGAGACTGAAGCTTTCTTT. It codes for CAMTETEAFF.